Following are 32 T cell receptor beta chains from one sample sequenced in a study of blood T cells in healthy people across ages. A second about 6 to 11 cycle PCR used barcoded and J-beta primers. TCRdb used MiXCR to reprocess the 5' RACE reads, holding one entry per CDR3 protein. Among about 930,000 distinct CDR3 sequences, 29% were seen once, and the ten largest hold approximately 10%. These data also featured in a second study, about T cells of mothers and their children.

Sequencing was performed on blood. The receptors were sampled from a woman between 35 and 50 years old in good health.

This clonotype was detected many times. V is TRBV3-1 and J is TRBJ2-7, with D hard to call. This CDR3 is built from 12 residues. Trimming cost V 1 base and J 2 bases, with 3 bases left between them. The V gene's germline CDR1 is LGHDT and CDR2 YNNKEL (reference sequence). The CDR3 DNA follows: TGTGCCAGCAGCCAAGCGACCTACGAGCAGTACTTC. This encodes CASSQATYEQYF.

J is TRBJ2-2 and V is TRBV2, with D tentatively TRBD1 or TRBD2 (6 bases each). V was pared by 8 bases and J by 2 bases, with 18 bases between. This CDR3 spans 16 amino acids. Germline assignment: CDR1 SNHLY and CDR2 FYNNEI. The DNA for the CDR3 is TGTGCCAGCCGGAGGGAGAAGGACAGCAACACCGGGGAGCTGTTTTTT. Translation: CASRREKDSNTGELFF.

The chain carries TRBV4-3 and TRBJ1-1; no clear D. The germline V and J ends were trimmed by 3 bases and 3 bases, with 20 bases remaining between them. Per the germline V gene, CDR1 is LGHNA and CDR2 is YSLEER. The length of the CDR3 is 17 residues. DNA of the CDR3: TGCGCCAGCAGCCAGGCAGACGTAAGTCCAGTGTACACTGAAGCTTTCTTT. It codes for CASSQADVSPVYTEAFF.

This clonotype showed up just once. V usage is TRBV29-1 and J usage is TRBJ2-2; D is perhaps TRBD1 (6 bases). Germline CDR1 reads SQVTM; CDR2 reads ANQGSEA. This CDR3 region has 11 residues. The CDR3 loop is CSAGDTGELFF. The DNA of the CDR3 is TGCAGTGCAGGGGATACCGGGGAGCTGTTTTTT.

Concerning this clonotype itself: A much larger clone differs from this one at a single base, so this may be a read error. This chain links TRBV29-1 with TRBJ1-2; 8 bases map to TRBD1. Germline V gene lookup returns CDR1 SQVTM and CDR2 ANQGSEA. This CDR3 has 13 residues. The CDR3 is CGVEVDRGGGYTF. The CDR3 coding sequence is TGCGGCGTTGAAGTTGACAGGGGAGGAGGCTACACCTTC.

This clonotype was seen more than once but under ten times. The chain uses TRBV20-1 and TRBJ2-1; 10 positions match TRBD2. J was trimmed by 5 bases and V by 3 bases; bases with no gene match: 7. CDR1 and CDR2 from the germline V gene are DFQATT and SNEGSKA (reference sequence). This CDR3 comprises 15 residues. CDR3 DNA: TGCAGTGCTAGTCCTCTAGCGGGGGACAACAATGAGCAGTTCTTC. It is translated as CSASPLAGDNNEQFF.

This clonotype was observed a few times. The J gene is TRBJ2-3, the V gene TRBV4-1, with TRBD2 matching 8 bases. With V trimmed by 0 bases and J by 4 bases, 6 bases remained unmatched. Germline loops: CDR1 MGHRA, CDR2 YSYEKL. CDR3 length: 16 amino acids. The CDR3 sequence: CASSQEGGGTPDTQYF. The CDR3 bases are TGCGCCAGCAGCCAAGAAGGCGGGGGGACCCCAGATACGCAGTATTTT.

This sequence joins TRBV5-1 and TRBJ1-1; weak D call: TRBD1 (6 bases). CDR1 and CDR2 from the germline V gene are SGHRS and YFSETQ. CDR3 size: 14 residues. The V end was cut by 1 base, the J end by 5 bases, with 12 bases between. The DNA of the CDR3 is TGCGCCAGCAGCTTGTCGGGGGGCGAAACTGAAGCTTTCTTT. This gives the protein CASSLSGGETEAFF.

The gene calls are TRBV4-3 and TRBJ2-3; D call uncertain. Germline V lookup: CDR1 LGHNA, CDR2 YSLEER. V dropped 0 bases and J dropped 0 bases, with 13 bases sitting between them. CDR3 length: 17 residues. The CDR3 region is CASSQDGRARSTDTQYF. The CDR3 DNA reads TGCGCCAGCAGCCAAGATGGTAGGGCCCGCAGCACAGATACGCAGTATTTT.

The rearrangement joins TRBV18 to TRBJ1-2, with D maybe TRBD1 (6 bases). CDR1 and CDR2 from the germline V gene are KGHSH and LQKENI. The V and J ends lost 3 bases and 4 bases respectively, with 15 bases between them. This CDR3 is built from 15 residues. CDR3 loop: CASSPHRELGYGYTF. DNA for the CDR3: TGTGCCAGCTCACCCCACAGGGAGTTGGGCTATGGCTACACCTTC.

This clonotype was detected only a few times. The rearrangement links TRBV28 to TRBJ1-2; TRBD1 aligns across 8 bases. In germline, CDR1 is MDHEN, CDR2 SYDVKM. Trimming at V came to 2 bases and at J to 8 bases, leaving 7 bases not matched to a gene. This CDR3 has 14 residues. The DNA of the CDR3 is TGTGCCAGCAGTTTACGACAGGGGAAAGGGGGCTACACCTTC. Its translation is CASSLRQGKGGYTF.

With regard to this clonotype: Just one base apart from a much larger clone, this may be a read error. V is TRBV19 and J is TRBJ2-7, with a weak D call TRBD1 (5 bases). The germline V gene has CDR1 LNHDA and CDR2 SQIVND (reference sequence). This CDR3 comprises 14 residues. CDR3 in DNA: TGTGCCAGTAGTCCCGACAGCGAATCCTACAAGCAGTACTTC. Protein sequence: CASSPDSESYKQYF. Complete variable domain (other parts from reference TRBV19 and TRBJ2-7): DGGITQSPKYLFRKEGQNVTLSCEQNLNHDAMYWYRQDPGQGLRLIYYSQIVNDFQKGDIAEGYSVSREKKESFPLTVTSAQKNPTAFYLCASSPDSESYKQYFGPGTRLTVT.

This clonotype was seen a handful of times. The chain uses TRBV30 and TRBJ1-1; D remains ambiguous. This CDR3 spans 15 amino acids. V gave up 0 bases and J gave up 0 bases, with 11 bases separating them. The germline V gene encodes CDR1 GTSNPN and CDR2 SVGIG (reference sequence). CDR3 bases: TGTGCCTGGAGTGTACTCCTCGGTTTGAACACTGAAGCTTTCTTT. This encodes CAWSVLLGLNTEAFF.

The rearrangement uses TRBV4-1 and TRBJ1-4, with no clear D. Deletions cut 5 bases from V and 5 bases from J, with 9 bases between. The CDR3 is made up of 13 amino acids. From germline, CDR1 is MGHRA and CDR2 YSYEKL. The CDR3 DNA follows: TGCGCCAGCAGCTTGACGGCGAATGAAAAACTGTTTTTT. Its protein is CASSLTANEKLFF.

For the CDR3, the DNA is TGTGCCAGCAGCTTATCCCCTAGCGGGGGCTCCTACAATGAGCAGTTCTTC. This sequence encodes CASSLSPSGGSYNEQFF. The genes are TRBV7-6 and TRBJ2-1; 10 bases match TRBD2. Germline V CDR1 and CDR2: SGHVS, FNYEAQ. The junction had 4 bases not matched to a gene; V was cut back by 2 bases and J by 0 bases. The CDR3 runs 17 residues.

The chain links TRBV7-9 to TRBJ2-7; 7 bases are shared with TRBD2. CDR1 and CDR2 from the germline V gene are SEHNR and FQNEAQ (reference sequence). V lost 4 bases to trimming and J lost 2 bases; unmatched junction nucleotides: 23. The CDR3 runs 20 residues. CDR3 sequence reads: CASSSQLRASGMEKTYEQYF. The CDR3 bases are TGTGCCAGCAGCTCCCAGCTACGGGCCAGCGGGATGGAGAAGACCTACGAGCAGTACTTC. The full variable domain, rest sourced from reference TRBV7-9 and TRBJ2-7, is DTGVSQNPRHKITKRGQNVTFRCDPISEHNRLYWYRQTLGQGPEFLTYFQNEAQLEKSRLLSDRFSAERPKGSFSTLEIQRTEQGDSAMYLCASSSQLRASGMEKTYEQYFGPGTRLTVT.

This clonotype was counted between two and nine times. The CDR3 sequence is CASSLGRAAYGYTF. CDR3 bases: TGCGCCAGCAGCTTGGGTCGGGCAGCCTATGGCTACACCTTC. This chain uses TRBV5-1 with TRBJ1-2; D not certain. Germline CDR1 reads SGHRS; CDR2 reads YFSETQ. The CDR3 has 14 amino acids. Between the trimmed V and J ends, which lost 0 bases and 4 bases, there was a span of 10 bases. Looking up the rest from reference TRBV5-1 and TRBJ1-2 gives the full variable domain: KAGVTQTPRYLIKTRGQQVTLSCSPISGHRSVSWYQQTPGQGLQFLFEYFSETQRNKGNFPGRFSGRQFSNSRSEMNVSTLELGDSALYLCASSLGRAAYGYTFGSGTRLTVV.

This chain joins TRBV5-1 and TRBJ2-2; TRBD1 agrees at 7 bases. CDR1 is SGHRS and CDR2 is YFSETQ in the germline V gene. Losses at the gene ends were 4 bases for V and 1 base for J; bases not matched to a gene: 4. The CDR3 is 15 residues long. The CDR3 loop reads CASSARTGNTGELFF. The CDR3 nucleotides read TGCGCCAGCAGCGCGAGGACAGGGAACACCGGGGAGCTGTTTTTT.

The V and J genes are TRBV6-5 and TRBJ1-4; 10 bases map to TRBD1. CDR1 is MNHEY, CDR2 SVGAGI, per germline. This CDR3 contains 15 residues. The V segment lost 5 bases and the J segment 7 bases; nucleotides outside the gene matches: 7. CDR3 nucleotide sequence: TGTGCCAGCAGTGCCCGGGACAGGGGCGTTGAAAAACTGTTTTTT. Encoded protein: CASSARDRGVEKLFF.

Worth noting for this clonotype: The CDR3 end shows no conserved phenylalanine or tryptophan, and so a read error is likely. The chain employs TRBV30 and TRBJ2-1; 7 nucleotides align to TRBD1. This CDR3 has 15 amino acids. Unmatched junction bases numbered 10, after V lost 0 bases and J lost 8 bases. Germline CDR1 reads GTSNPN; CDR2 reads SVGIG (reference sequence). The CDR3, as DNA: TGTGCCTGGAGTGTACCATTGAACAGGGGCCATGAGCAGTTCGTC. Protein: CAWSVPLNRGHEQFV.

This clonotype has a count of ten or more. The V call is TRBV12-3 or TRBV12-4, the J call TRBJ2-1; TRBD1 might be the D (5 bases). This CDR3 region has 15 residues. V lost 2 bases, J lost 5 bases, and 13 bases lay in between. The CDR3, as DNA: TGTGCCAGCAGTTTACAGGGTTCCCTGAACAATGAGCAGTTCTTC. This sequence encodes CASSLQGSLNNEQFF.

The chain carries TRBV5-1 and TRBJ1-4; D is ambiguous. Germline CDR1 and CDR2: SGHRS and YFSETQ. The CDR3 is made up of 16 amino acids. V was pared by 3 bases and J by 5 bases, with 17 bases between. The chain's CDR3 is CASSSERSSLNEKLFF. DNA of the CDR3: TGCGCCAGCAGCTCAGAACGGAGTTCGCTGAATGAAAAACTGTTTTTT.

This rearrangement joins TRBV6-2 or TRBV6-3 to TRBJ1-2, with no clear D. The V gene's germline CDR1 is MNHEY and CDR2 SVGEGT. This CDR3 is built from 13 residues. Trimming took off 7 bases at V and 3 bases at J, with 12 bases between the two ends. The CDR3 nucleotides are TGTGCCAGCAACCCGGCAGACGACTATGGCTACACCTTC. Translation gives CASNPADDYGYTF.

There are many counts of this clonotype. This chain uses TRBV2 with TRBJ2-5; 7 bases fit TRBD2. V lost 6 bases and J lost 1; bases outside the gene matches: 2. Germline V gene lookup returns CDR1 SNHLY and CDR2 FYNNEI. The CDR3 covers 13 residues. CDR3 nucleotide sequence: TGTGCCAGCAGGACTAGCCGCCAAGAGACCCAGTACTTC. Its protein is CASRTSRQETQYF.

The V call is TRBV12-3 or TRBV12-4, the J call TRBJ1-1, with 7 bases aligning to TRBD1. The J segment lost 1 base and the V segment lost 6 bases, leaving 5 bases of the junction unmatched. The CDR3 has 14 residues. CDR3: CASSSGQQNTEAFF. Here the CDR3 DNA reads TGTGCCAGCAGCTCGGGACAGCAGAACACTGAAGCTTTCTTT.

Comment on this clonotype: A much larger clone sits a single nucleotide away, making a read error possible. The rearrangement links TRBV20-1 to TRBJ1-1, with D tentatively TRBD1 (6 bases). This CDR3 has 15 residues. The germline V gene encodes CDR1 DFQATT and CDR2 SNEGSKA (reference sequence). The DNA for the CDR3 is TGCAGTACTAGAGGGGGGCCCTCTGGTGTACCTGAAGCTTTCTTT. Translating it yields CSTRGGPSGVPEAFF.

The chain is built from TRBV24-1 and TRBJ2-1; perhaps TRBD1 as D (5 bases). The CDR3 spans 13 residues. V was clipped by 8 bases and J by 7 bases, with 14 bases between them. Germline V lookup: CDR1 KGHDR, CDR2 SFDVKD. The CDR3 DNA is TGTGCCACCATGGGGCCTGGGGTTAATGAGCAGTTCTTC. Translated, it gives CATMGPGVNEQFF.

This clonotype was recorded at least ten times. The chain employs TRBV12-3 or TRBV12-4 and TRBJ2-5, with 13 bases lining up with TRBD2. CDR3 length: 15 amino acids. The trim removed 6 bases at V and 5 bases at J, leaving 6 bases unmatched. The CDR3 loop is CASRTGTSGAETQYF. CDR3 coding DNA: TGTGCCAGCAGAACCGGGACTAGCGGGGCCGAGACCCAGTACTTC.

The rearrangement links TRBV6-2 or TRBV6-3 to TRBJ2-1; D not resolved. CDR1 is MNHEY and CDR2 is SVGEGT in the germline V gene. This CDR3 has 15 residues. The V and J ends lost 6 bases and 6 bases respectively, with 18 bases between them. The CDR3 DNA follows: TGTGCCAGCAGGAGACAAGCTCTACTTGCCAATGAGCAGTTCTTC. It codes for CASRRQALLANEQFF.

The chain combines TRBV12-3 or TRBV12-4 with TRBJ1-2; D gene ambiguous. This CDR3 region has 14 residues. Deletions cut 3 bases from V and 2 bases from J, with 10 bases between. As DNA, the CDR3 is TGTGCCAGCAGTTTTGAGGGTGTAAACTATGGCTACACCTTC. Encoded protein: CASSFEGVNYGYTF.

This clonotype was seen repeatedly, ten times or more. The V and J genes are TRBV7-3 and TRBJ2-7, with D unclear. V was pared by 3 bases and J by 1 base, with 10 bases between. Germline CDR1 reads SGHTA; CDR2 reads FQGTGA. The length of the CDR3 is 14 residues. CDR3: CASSLSDGSYEQYF. Here the CDR3 DNA reads TGTGCCAGCAGCTTGTCGGACGGGTCCTACGAGCAGTACTTC.

V and J are TRBV7-9 and TRBJ1-4; TRBD1 matches at 9 bases. The CDR3 runs 15 residues. With V trimmed by 5 bases and J by 6 bases, 7 bases remained unmatched. Germline V gives CDR1 SEHNR, CDR2 FQNEAQ (reference sequence). CDR3 protein: CASSPPGTGHEKLFF. The CDR3 coding sequence is TGTGCCAGCAGCCCCCCCGGGACAGGGCATGAAAAACTGTTTTTT.